This TCR beta chain was observed in a study of regulatory T cells in long-lasting Graves disease. In germline, CDR1 is MNHEY, CDR2 SMNVEV (reference sequence). This CDR3 has 14 residues. The V gene lost 8 bases and the J gene lost 7 bases, with 21 bases spanning the gap. Time point here: newly diagnosed GD, antithyroid drugs for less than 3 months. Following extraction of RNA from PBMCs, that RNA was used to make the TCR library. Both iRepertoire HTBI primers and Arm-PCR of CDR3 regions were used to build the TCR beta libraries. TCRdb redid the calling of the multiplex PCR reads with MiXCR, one entry per CDR3 protein. The sample carries approximately 490,000 distinct CDR3 sequences, around 15% recorded once. The same data also contributed to another study, on T cells in Graves' hyperthyroidism and ophthalmopathy. That publication notes: The model anticipated ophthalmopathy a median about six months pre-onset.

The TCR was taken from a middle-aged man with Graves disease. This sample comprised peripheral blood mononuclear cells (PBMCs), obtained at new diagnosis, from a patient treated with antithyroid drugs. The chain has TRBV27 and TRBJ2-7; D is perhaps TRBD2 (6 bases). CDR3 protein: CASRRGLAGGEQYF. In nucleotides, the CDR3 is TGTGCCAGCCGCCGGGGACTGGCCGGGGGTGAGCAGTACTTC.